The 18 T cell receptor beta chains listed next were all sequenced from one sample in a study of control samples from healthy donors and cancer patients (dated by TCRdb to 2020 to 2022). The method was the immunoSEQ multiplex PCR assay. TCRdb holds this immuneACCESS table with in-frame rearrangements only. Some clones are missing; in checked studies, unresolved V genes explain under half, and the rest has no known cause. The table for this sample lists more than 140,000 clones; under 95% of them were counted only once. About an eighth of the sample lies in the top ten. The specimen sequenced was blood. The receptors were sampled from a man aged 40-49 years in good health.

The V call is TRBV14, the J call TRBJ2-2; 8 bases map to TRBD2. Trimming cost V 3 bases and J 4 bases; bases outside gene matches: 4. In germline, CDR1 is SGHDN, CDR2 FVKESK. There are 15 residues in the CDR3. The CDR3: CASSQSGRFTGELFF. Written as DNA, the CDR3 is TGTGCCAGCAGCCAGAGCGGGAGATTCACCGGGGAGCTGTTTTTT.

The chain employs TRBV30 and TRBJ2-7, with 8 bases aligning to TRBD2. This CDR3 spans 17 amino acids. J lost 4 bases, V lost 3 bases, and 17 bases had no gene match. CDR1 and CDR2 from the germline V gene are GTSNPN and SVGIG (reference sequence). CDR3 coding DNA: TGTGCCTGGAGCATGCCCCAATATCCGGGACTAGGTTACGAGCAGTACTTC. This translates into CAWSMPQYPGLGYEQYF.

The chain recombines TRBV4-2 with TRBJ1-1; D ambiguous. Trimming took off 2 bases at V and 4 bases at J, with 8 bases between the two ends. This CDR3 contains 13 residues. Germline V gene lookup returns CDR1 LGHNA and CDR2 YNFKEQ. The CDR3 loop reads CASSQRPGTEAFF. CDR3 nucleotide sequence: TGTGCCAGCAGCCAAAGGCCCGGCACTGAAGCTTTCTTT.

V is TRBV6-1 and J is TRBJ1-2; 10 bases fit TRBD1. Germline-derived CDR1 and CDR2 are MNHNS and SASEGT. The CDR3 has 15 residues. The trim removed 1 base at V and 4 bases at J, leaving 3 bases unmatched. CDR3 coding DNA: TGTGCCAGCAGTGAAGGGGGGACAGGGGCCTATGGCTACACCTTC. Its protein is CASSEGGTGAYGYTF.

The chain carries TRBV7-9 and TRBJ2-3, with 14 bases fitting TRBD2. The CDR3 is 18 residues long. Germline CDR1 reads SEHNR; CDR2 reads FQNEAQ (reference sequence). Unmatched junction bases numbered 11, after V lost 5 bases and J lost 4 bases. The CDR3 DNA follows: TGTGCCAGCAGCCTCGGTTGGGGACTAGCGGGAGTTTCAGATACGCAGTATTTT. This codes for CASSLGWGLAGVSDTQYF. Filled out from reference TRBV7-9 and TRBJ2-3, the complete variable domain reads DTGVSQNPRHKITKRGQNVTFRCDPISEHNRLYWYRQTLGQGPEFLTYFQNEAQLEKSRLLSDRFSAERPKGSFSTLEIQRTEQGDSAMYLCASSLGWGLAGVSDTQYFGPGTRLTVL.

This chain joins TRBV6-1 and TRBJ2-7; a possible D gene is TRBD1 (5 bases). The V and J ends lost 0 bases and 5 bases respectively, with 14 bases between them. CDR3 length: 15 residues. The germline V gene has CDR1 MNHNS and CDR2 SASEGT. CDR3 DNA sequence: TGTGCCAGCAGTGAAGCTTTGACAGTCTGGGACGAGCAGTACTTC. Translation: CASSEALTVWDEQYF.

The CDR3: CAALVNNEQFF. As DNA, the CDR3 is TGTGCCGCTCTAGTGAACAATGAGCAGTTCTTC. V usage is TRBV10-3 and J usage is TRBJ2-1; D gene uncertain. The germline CDR1 and CDR2 sequences are ENHRY and SYGVKD. The CDR3 extends over 11 amino acids. Trimming removed 11 bases at V and 5 bases at J, with 10 bases between.

This rearrangement joins TRBV28 to TRBJ1-2, with a possible D match to TRBD1 (5 bases). The CDR3 runs 13 residues. The germline CDR1 and CDR2 sequences are MDHEN and SYDVKM. Trimming took off 6 bases at V and 5 bases at J, with 13 bases between the two ends. As DNA, the CDR3 is TGTGCCAGCAGCGGGACCTCGGAATATGGCTACACCTTC. Protein sequence: CASSGTSEYGYTF.

This clone was counted once. J is TRBJ1-5 and V is TRBV6-5, with 8 positions matching TRBD1. The CDR3 extends over 14 amino acids. Per germline, CDR1 MNHEY and CDR2 SVGAGI. The J segment lost 7 bases and the V segment lost 7 bases, leaving 9 bases of the junction unmatched. CDR3 amino acids: CASTMLTGEQPQHF. The DNA of the CDR3 is TGTGCCAGCACCATGCTGACAGGGGAACAGCCCCAGCATTTT.

On this clone itself: The DNA is left out, because the CDR3 cannot be placed on it with certainty; the CDR3 is given as TCRdb lists it. J is TRBJ2-5 and V is TRBV7-6; whether TRBD2, the table's D call, matches the DNA was not checked. Germline V gene data show CDR1 as SGHVS and CDR2 as FNYEAQ. The CDR3 length equals 15 residues, ends included. The CDR3 here is CASSSSGGGQETQYF.

This sequence joins TRBV2 and TRBJ1-5; tentatively, D is TRBD1 (6 bases). From germline, CDR1 is SNHLY and CDR2 FYNNEI. This CDR3 region has 14 residues. With 6 bases removed from V and 4 bases from J, the gap between germline ends came to 13 bases. In DNA form, the CDR3 reads TGTGCCAGCAGCCAAGGGGGGGTTAATCAGCCCCAGCATTTT. Its translation is CASSQGGVNQPQHF.

The gene calls are TRBV6-5 and TRBJ1-1; perhaps TRBD1 as D (6 bases). In germline, CDR1 is MNHEY, CDR2 SVGAGI. V was trimmed by 5 bases and J by 1 base, leaving 8 bases between them. This CDR3 contains 13 residues. The CDR3 DNA is TGTGCCAGCAGTATACAGGGGAACACTGAAGCTTTCTTT. This codes for CASSIQGNTEAFF.

This rearrangement joins TRBV2 to TRBJ1-5; TRBD1 matches 7 bases. J gave up 2 bases and V 3 bases, and 4 bases lay outside the gene matches. This CDR3 is 15 amino acids long. The germline CDR1 and CDR2 sequences are SNHLY and FYNNEI. The CDR3 DNA follows: TGTGCCAGCAGTGACAGGGGGGCAGGCAATCAGCCCCAGCATTTT. Translating gives CASSDRGAGNQPQHF.

The CDR3 reads CASSPLGDREGIYGYTF. The CDR3 DNA sequence: TGTGCCAGCTCACCATTGGGGGACAGGGAAGGCATCTATGGCTACACCTTC. The rearrangement uses TRBV18 and TRBJ1-2, with 9 bases identical to TRBD1. The CDR3 extends over 17 amino acids. Per the germline V gene, CDR1 is KGHSH and CDR2 is LQKENI. Losses at the gene ends were 2 bases for V and 4 bases for J; bases not matched to a gene: 11. Variable domain in full (rest from reference TRBV18 and TRBJ1-2): NAGVMQNPRHLVRRRGQEARLRCSPMKGHSHVYWYRQLPEEGLKFMVYLQKENIIDESGMPKERFSAEFPKEGPSILRIQQVVRGDSAAYFCASSPLGDREGIYGYTFGSGTRLTVV.

This clone is labeled medium-sized. The chain combines TRBV6-5 with TRBJ2-7, with D unclear. Trimming took off 2 bases at V and 1 base at J, with 9 bases between the two ends. Per germline, CDR1 MNHEY and CDR2 SVGAGI. The CDR3 is 14 residues long. CDR3 DNA: TGTGCCAGCAGTTACGAGAGAAATTCCTACGAGCAGTACTTC. This translates into CASSYERNSYEQYF.

This clone was found once. This chain uses TRBV30 with TRBJ2-2, with D hard to call. The germline gives CDR1 GTSNPN, CDR2 SVGIG (reference sequence). CDR3 length: 15 amino acids. V was shortened by 1 base and J by 2 bases, with 11 bases between the two germline ends. The chain's CDR3 is CAWSDGQLNTGELFF. DNA for the CDR3: TGTGCCTGGAGTGACGGGCAGCTAAACACCGGGGAGCTGTTTTTT.

The chain employs TRBV10-3 and TRBJ2-2; no clear D gene. CDR3 length: 15 amino acids. The V end lost 2 bases, the J end lost 3 bases, and 10 bases lay between the germline ends. CDR1 and CDR2 (germline): ENHRY, SYGVKD. Here the CDR3 reads CAISERWGDTGELFF. CDR3 coding DNA: TGTGCCATCAGTGAGAGGTGGGGTGACACCGGGGAGCTGTTTTTT.

J is TRBJ1-2 and V is TRBV18; 9 positions match TRBD1. From germline, CDR1 is KGHSH and CDR2 LQKENI. V shed 6 bases, J shed 0 bases, and the junction held 5 bases outside the gene matches. The CDR3 consists of 15 residues. The CDR3 sequence is CASSARQGANYGYTF. The CDR3 DNA is TGTGCCAGCTCGGCCCGACAGGGGGCTAACTATGGCTACACCTTC.